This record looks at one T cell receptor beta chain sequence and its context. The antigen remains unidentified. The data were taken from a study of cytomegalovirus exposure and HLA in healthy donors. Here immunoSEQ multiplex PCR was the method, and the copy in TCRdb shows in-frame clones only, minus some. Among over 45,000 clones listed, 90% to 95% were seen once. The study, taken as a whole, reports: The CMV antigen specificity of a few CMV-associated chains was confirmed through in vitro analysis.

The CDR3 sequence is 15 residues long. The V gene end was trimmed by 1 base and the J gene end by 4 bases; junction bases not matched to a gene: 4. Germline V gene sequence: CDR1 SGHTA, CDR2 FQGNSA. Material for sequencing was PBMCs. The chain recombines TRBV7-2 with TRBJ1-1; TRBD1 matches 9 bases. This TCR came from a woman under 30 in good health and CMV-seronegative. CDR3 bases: TGTGCCAGCAGCTTAGGGGACAGGGTTGCCACTGAAGCTTTCTTT. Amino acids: CASSLGDRVATEAFF.